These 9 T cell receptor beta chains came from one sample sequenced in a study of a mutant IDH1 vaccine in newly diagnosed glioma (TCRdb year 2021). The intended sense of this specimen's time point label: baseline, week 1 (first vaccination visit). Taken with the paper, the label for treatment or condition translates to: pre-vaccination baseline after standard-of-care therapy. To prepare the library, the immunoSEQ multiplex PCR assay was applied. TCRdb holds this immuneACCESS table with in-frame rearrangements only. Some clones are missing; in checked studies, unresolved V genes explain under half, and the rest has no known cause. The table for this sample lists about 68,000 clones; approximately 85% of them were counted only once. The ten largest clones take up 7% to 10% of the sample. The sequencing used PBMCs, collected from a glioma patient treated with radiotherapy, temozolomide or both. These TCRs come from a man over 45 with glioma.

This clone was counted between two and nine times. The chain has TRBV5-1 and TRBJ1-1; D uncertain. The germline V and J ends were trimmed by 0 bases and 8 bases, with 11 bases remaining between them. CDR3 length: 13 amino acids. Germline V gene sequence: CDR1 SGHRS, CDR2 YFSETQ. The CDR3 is CASSLDSGKEAFF. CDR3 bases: TGCGCCAGCAGCTTGGATTCGGGCAAGGAAGCTTTCTTT. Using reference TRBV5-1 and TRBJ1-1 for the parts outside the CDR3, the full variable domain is KAGVTQTPRYLIKTRGQQVTLSCSPISGHRSVSWYQQTPGQGLQFLFEYFSETQRNKGNFPGRFSGRQFSNSRSEMNVSTLELGDSALYLCASSLDSGKEAFFGQGTRLTVV.

The CDR3 sequence is CASSEVQASYGYTF. The CDR3 DNA follows: TGCGCCAGCAGTGAAGTCCAGGCCTCCTATGGCTACACCTTC. The V call is TRBV10-1, the J call TRBJ1-2; D is ambiguous. Germline V gives CDR1 WNHNN, CDR2 SYGVQD (reference sequence). The ends were cut back, 3 bases at V and 4 bases at J, with 12 bases in the middle. This CDR3 is 14 amino acids long.

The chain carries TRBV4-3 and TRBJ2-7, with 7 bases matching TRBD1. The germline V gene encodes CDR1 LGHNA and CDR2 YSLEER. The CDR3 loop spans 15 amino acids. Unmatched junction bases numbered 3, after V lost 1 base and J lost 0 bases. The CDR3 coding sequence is TGCGCCAGCAGCCAAGGGACAGGATTCTCCTACGAGCAGTACTTC. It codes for CASSQGTGFSYEQYF.

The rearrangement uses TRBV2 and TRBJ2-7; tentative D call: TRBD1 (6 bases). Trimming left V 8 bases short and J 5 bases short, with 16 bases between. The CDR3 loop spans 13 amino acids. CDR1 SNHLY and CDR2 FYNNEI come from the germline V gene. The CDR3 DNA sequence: TGTGCCAGCCGCCAGGGGAGCATCGACGAGCAGTACTTC. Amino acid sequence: CASRQGSIDEQYF.

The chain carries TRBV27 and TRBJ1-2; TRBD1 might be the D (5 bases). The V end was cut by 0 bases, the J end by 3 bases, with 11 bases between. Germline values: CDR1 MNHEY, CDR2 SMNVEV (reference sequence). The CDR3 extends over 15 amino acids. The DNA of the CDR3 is TGTGCCAGCAGTTTATCATGGGGGGGAGACTATGGCTACACCTTC. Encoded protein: CASSLSWGGDYGYTF.

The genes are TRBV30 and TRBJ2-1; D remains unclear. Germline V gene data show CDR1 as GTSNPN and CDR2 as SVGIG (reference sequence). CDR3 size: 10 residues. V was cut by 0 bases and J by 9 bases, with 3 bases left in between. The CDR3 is CAWSVREQFF. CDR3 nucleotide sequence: TGTGCCTGGAGTGTACGTGAGCAGTTCTTC.

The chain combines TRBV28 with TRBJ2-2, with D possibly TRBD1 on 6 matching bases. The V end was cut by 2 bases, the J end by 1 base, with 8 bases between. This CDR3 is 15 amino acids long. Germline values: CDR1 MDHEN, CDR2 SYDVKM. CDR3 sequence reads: CASSLQTGNTGELFF. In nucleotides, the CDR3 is TGTGCCAGCAGTTTACAGACAGGGAACACCGGGGAGCTGTTTTTT.

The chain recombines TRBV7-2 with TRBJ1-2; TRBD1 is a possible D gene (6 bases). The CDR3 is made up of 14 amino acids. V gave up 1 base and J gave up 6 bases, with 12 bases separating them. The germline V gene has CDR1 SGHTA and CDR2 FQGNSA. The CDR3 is CASSLEGGKDGYTF. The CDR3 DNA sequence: TGTGCCAGCAGCTTAGAAGGGGGGAAAGATGGCTACACCTTC.

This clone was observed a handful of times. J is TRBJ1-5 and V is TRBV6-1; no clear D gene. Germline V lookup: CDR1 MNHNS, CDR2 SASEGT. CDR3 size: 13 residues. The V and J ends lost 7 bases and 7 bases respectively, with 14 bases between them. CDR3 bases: TGTGCCAGCACCACGGGCAGGCTCCAGCCCCAGCATTTT. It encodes CASTTGRLQPQHF.